This TCR beta chain originates from a study of blood T cell repertoires in COVID-19 (dated by TCRdb to the early 2020s). A note on the overall study: Samples covering the acute and convalescent phases of COVID-19 were provided by collaborators in the United States, Italy and Spain. The material from the prospective study consisted of cDNA or gDNA derived from T cells, B-cell-depleted T cells, or PBMCs. The dataset comprised deeply sampled blood TCRbeta repertoires from subjects exposed to, actively infected with, or recovered from COVID-19. The repertoires were released in a freely available public database meant as a resource for research on the immune response to SARS-CoV-2. The samples were drawn from two sources: the first 160 participants of the ongoing ImmuneRACE study, and 1,000 to 1,500 subjects contributed by 6 global collaborators. Sample metadata almost always included a de-identified subject ID, COVID-19 status, age in years and sex. Where available, HLA class I and class II types were obtained from metadata supplied by the sample provider rather than from assay-based typing. Results the study describes overall, beyond this receptor: The quantity of clinical and demographic metadata differed by source and by participant and was supplied without curation.

The junction shows trimming of 5 bases on V and 0 bases on J, and the gene matches do not reach 2 bases of it. The germline V gene supplies CDR1 SGHRS and CDR2 YFSETQ. The CDR3 spans 14 residues, from the cysteine through the phenylalanine. Of all the DNA, just the CDR3 is kept, 42 bases in frame from base 1. TCRbeta CDR3 regions were amplified from genomic DNA using the immunoSEQ Assay, a bias-controlled multiplex PCR. Regarding the original processing steps: The number of nucleated cells in each sample was estimated from the amplification of reference gene primers within the assay. Sequence reads were collapsed and filtered to measure the absolute abundance of every unique TCRbeta CDR3 rearrangement. Productive Simpson clonality was computed per sample as the square root of Simpson's diversity index over productive rearrangements. In TCRdb, the immuneACCESS table is reduced to in-frame sequences with V and J assigned. These tables do not hold every clone; where another copy was compared, an unresolved V gene accounts for under half, and the others remain unexplained. V, J and clone size are taken as reported in that table, and D and trimming were inferred from the DNA itself. The sample includes about 480,000 clones, with 85% to 90% observed a single time. The top ten hold around 7.8% of the sample.

At one collaborating source in Seattle, patients were enrolled during active infection and were followed longitudinally through the course of disease. Collaborating institutions collected whole blood in K2EDTA tubes following their own protocols. For TCRbeta analysis, collaborators shipped samples as frozen whole blood, isolated PBMCs, or DNA extracted from either of those sample types. On this clone: The target of this receptor is not known. Base qualities are not recorded, but no much larger clone differs from it by a single base.

This sequence was found in a woman aged 50 to 60 with COVID-19, enrolled during active disease. In this chain, TRBV5-1 is recombined with TRBJ1-1, with 9 central nucleotides matching TRBD1. Specimen: peripheral blood. This receptor has the CDR3 CASRGDRVNTEAFF. The sequenced DNA is TGCGCCAGCAGGGGGGACAGGGTGAACACTGAAGCTTTCTTT.